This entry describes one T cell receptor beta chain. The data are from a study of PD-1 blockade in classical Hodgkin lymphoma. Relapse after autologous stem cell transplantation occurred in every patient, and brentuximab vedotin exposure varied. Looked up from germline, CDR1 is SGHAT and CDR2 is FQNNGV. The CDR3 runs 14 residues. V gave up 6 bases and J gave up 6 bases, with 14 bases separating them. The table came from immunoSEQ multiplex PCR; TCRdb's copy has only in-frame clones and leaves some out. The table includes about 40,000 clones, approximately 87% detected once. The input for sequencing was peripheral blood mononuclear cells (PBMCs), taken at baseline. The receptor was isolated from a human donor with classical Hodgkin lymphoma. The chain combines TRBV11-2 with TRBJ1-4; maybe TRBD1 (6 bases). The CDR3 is CASSRQVADEKLFF. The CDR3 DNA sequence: TGTGCCAGCAGTCGACAGGTTGCGGATGAAAAACTGTTTTTT.